These 27 T cell receptor beta chains were sequenced from one sample in a study of cytomegalovirus exposure and HLA in healthy donors. The protocol was immunoSEQ multiplex PCR, while the TCRdb copy is restricted to in-frame clones and leaves out a portion. The repertoire holds 130,000 or so clones, with 89% as singletons. The material sequenced was PBMCs. These receptors were obtained from a woman between 18 and 29 years old in good health and CMV-seronegative.

This rearrangement joins TRBV5-4 to TRBJ1-1, with D unclear. Germline CDR1 SGHNT, CDR2 YYREEE (reference sequence). CDR3 length: 14 residues. Deletions cut 0 bases from V and 1 base from J, with 7 bases between. The CDR3 sequence: CASSLVRGNTEAFF. The CDR3, as DNA: TGTGCCAGCAGCTTGGTTCGGGGGAACACTGAAGCTTTCTTT.

This chain connects TRBV7-2 to TRBJ1-1; a possible D gene is TRBD1 (5 bases). CDR3 length: 14 amino acids. Trimming shortened V by 5 bases and J by 6 bases, and 16 bases separated the two germline ends. Germline lookup yields CDR1 SGHTA and CDR2 FQGNSA. In nucleotides, the CDR3 is TGTGCCAGCAGCCTATGGACACAAGGCGCTGAAGCTTTCTTT. Its protein is CASSLWTQGAEAFF.

The chain uses TRBV18 and TRBJ1-1, with D hard to call. The CDR3 spans 14 residues. The V end was cut by 2 bases, the J end by 1 base, with 8 bases between. Germline CDR1 KGHSH, CDR2 LQKENI. CDR3 DNA: TGTGCCAGCTCACCAAGTCAGGAGAACACTGAAGCTTTCTTT. This gives the protein CASSPSQENTEAFF.

The chain carries TRBV5-6 and TRBJ1-1, with D maybe TRBD1 (6 bases). This CDR3 spans 15 amino acids. CDR1 is SGHDT, CDR2 YYEEEE, per germline. Trimming shortened V by 4 bases and J by 7 bases, and 20 bases separated the two germline ends. CDR3 DNA sequence: TGTGCCAGCAGCCCGAAGACAGGCGAGGTTGATGAAGCTTTCTTT. Its translation is CASSPKTGEVDEAFF.

This clone was seen just once. This chain uses TRBV5-1 with TRBJ2-3; TRBD1 might be the D (5 bases). Germline V lookup: CDR1 SGHRS, CDR2 YFSETQ. The CDR3 has 16 residues. Trimming cost V 1 base and J 0 bases, with 12 bases left between them. Here the CDR3 reads CASSLQQGYSTDTQYF. DNA for the CDR3: TGCGCCAGCAGCTTGCAGCAGGGATATAGCACAGATACGCAGTATTTT.

The chain recombines TRBV5-1 with TRBJ1-6; 7 bases line up with TRBD1. V dropped 2 bases and J dropped 7; count of bases not matched to a gene: 3. The CDR3 has 14 amino acids. Germline loops: CDR1 SGHRS, CDR2 YFSETQ. Written as DNA, the CDR3 is TGCGCCAGCAGCTTCGGGACAGACAATTCACCCCTCCACTTT. Amino acid sequence: CASSFGTDNSPLHF.

The chain links TRBV27 to TRBJ2-3, with 9 bases aligning to TRBD2. This CDR3 is built from 17 residues. Germline trimming cut 5 bases from V and 4 bases from J; bases unmatched to any gene: 13. CDR1 MNHEY and CDR2 SMNVEV come from the germline V gene (reference sequence). CDR3 residues: CASSASGGGAGADTQYF. The CDR3, as DNA: TGTGCCAGCAGTGCTTCTGGCGGGGGGGCAGGTGCAGATACGCAGTATTTT.

V and J are TRBV5-1 and TRBJ2-5, with 8 bases lining up with TRBD2. The V gene's germline CDR1 is SGHRS and CDR2 YFSETQ. The V segment lost 4 bases and the J segment 5 bases; nucleotides outside the gene matches: 10. This CDR3 is 15 amino acids long. The CDR3 here is CASSPGTSVGETQYF. In nucleotides, the CDR3 is TGCGCCAGCAGCCCCGGGACTAGTGTAGGGGAGACCCAGTACTTC. Complete variable domain (other parts from reference TRBV5-1 and TRBJ2-5): KAGVTQTPRYLIKTRGQQVTLSCSPISGHRSVSWYQQTPGQGLQFLFEYFSETQRNKGNFPGRFSGRQFSNSRSEMNVSTLELGDSALYLCASSPGTSVGETQYFGPGTRLLVL.

The chain uses TRBV18 and TRBJ1-2; D call uncertain. The germline V and J ends were trimmed by 2 bases and 4 bases, with 14 bases remaining between them. CDR3 length: 15 amino acids. CDR1 is KGHSH and CDR2 is LQKENI in the germline V gene. The chain's CDR3 is CASSPGSRGTYGYTF. The CDR3 region has the DNA TGTGCCAGCTCACCAGGTTCTCGAGGAACCTATGGCTACACCTTC.

The chain combines TRBV5-1 with TRBJ1-1, with TRBD1 matching 7 bases. Trimming took 4 bases from V and 4 from J; bases not matched to a gene: 7. The CDR3 is 14 amino acids. CDR1 is SGHRS and CDR2 is YFSETQ in the germline V gene. The chain's CDR3 is CASSTGTAGTEAFF. CDR3 nucleotide sequence: TGCGCCAGCAGCACCGGGACAGCCGGCACTGAAGCTTTCTTT.

This chain links TRBV4-1 with TRBJ2-1, with D possibly TRBD1 on 6 matching bases. The CDR3 extends over 16 amino acids. Germline V gene data show CDR1 as MGHRA and CDR2 as YSYEKL. Trimming took 2 bases from V and 2 from J, leaving 13 bases between them. The CDR3 nucleotides are TGCGCCAGCAGCCAACCGACCGGGACACCCTACAATGAGCAGTTCTTC. It encodes CASSQPTGTPYNEQFF.

The table lists this clone with a count of one. This chain connects TRBV5-1 to TRBJ1-6; 8 nucleotides agree with TRBD1. Per the germline V gene, CDR1 is SGHRS and CDR2 is YFSETQ. This CDR3 is built from 12 residues. Trimming took 4 bases from V and 12 from J; bases not matched to a gene: 3. The CDR3 nucleotides are TGCGCCAGCAGCCCCGGACAGGGACCCCTCCACTTT. Protein: CASSPGQGPLHF.

The chain carries TRBV7-9 and TRBJ2-3; D uncertain. The germline V and J ends were trimmed by 1 base and 4 bases, with 9 bases remaining between them. This CDR3 contains 14 residues. Looked up from germline, CDR1 is SEHNR and CDR2 is FQNEAQ (reference sequence). DNA of the CDR3: TGTGCCAGCAGCTTAGTCTCGTCGGCAGATACGCAGTATTTT. Protein product: CASSLVSSADTQYF.

V gene TRBV14 combines with J gene TRBJ1-1; TRBD1 aligns across 7 bases. The CDR3 length is 16 residues. Unmatched junction bases numbered 13, after V lost 4 bases and J lost 5 bases. Germline CDR1 SGHDN, CDR2 FVKESK. The DNA of the CDR3 is TGTGCCAGCAGCCCCCTAAGGACAGGTGGGAGTACTGAAGCTTTCTTT. It encodes CASSPLRTGGSTEAFF.

The chain uses TRBV7-2 and TRBJ2-2, with TRBD2 identical over 7 bases. V dropped 5 bases and J dropped 3; count of bases not matched to a gene: 15. This CDR3 comprises 18 residues. Looked up from germline, CDR1 is SGHTA and CDR2 is FQGNSA. The CDR3 coding sequence is TGTGCCAGCAGCCCGTATTTCCGGGGGGTTCTTCACACCGGGGAGCTGTTTTTT. Translating it yields CASSPYFRGVLHTGELFF.

This rearrangement joins TRBV9 to TRBJ1-1, with a possible D match to TRBD1 (5 bases). Germline CDR1 SGDLS, CDR2 YYNGEE. This CDR3 is built from 14 residues. V shed 4 bases and J shed 0 bases, with 10 bases lying between them. The CDR3 nucleotides read TGTGCCAGCAGCTCGGGACTTATGAACACTGAAGCTTTCTTT. It specifies CASSSGLMNTEAFF. The full variable domain, its missing parts supplied by reference TRBV9 and TRBJ1-1, is DSGVTQTPKHLITATGQRVTLRCSPRSGDLSVYWYQQSLDQGLQFLIQYYNGEERAKGNILERFSAQQFPDLHSELNLSSLELGDSALYFCASSSGLMNTEAFFGQGTRLTVV.

The rearrangement uses TRBV7-8 and TRBJ2-5, with D perhaps TRBD2 (5 bases). The CDR3 is 14 residues long. Germline CDR1 reads SGHVS; CDR2 reads FQNEAQ. The germline V and J ends were trimmed by 3 bases and 3 bases, with 11 bases remaining between them. Here the CDR3 DNA reads TGTGCCAGCAGCTTTCCGGTCGGGGAAGAGACCCAGTACTTC. This translates into CASSFPVGEETQYF.

This sequence joins TRBV7-7 and TRBJ2-2; 8 nucleotides line up with TRBD2. Germline CDR1 SSHAT, CDR2 FNYEAQ (reference sequence). CDR3 size: 15 residues. Germline trimming cut 6 bases from V and 2 bases from J; bases unmatched to any gene: 5. Here the CDR3 DNA reads TGTGCCAGCAGTAAAGCGGGGGTTAACACCGGGGAGCTGTTTTTT. It specifies CASSKAGVNTGELFF.

The V and J genes are TRBV11-2 and TRBJ2-3; a possible D gene is TRBD1 (5 bases). The CDR3 extends over 13 amino acids. In germline, CDR1 is SGHAT, CDR2 FQNNGV. The V gene lost 5 bases and the J gene lost 5 bases, with 11 bases spanning the gap. The CDR3 loop is CASSVQVQDTQYF. CDR3 sequence (DNA): TGTGCCAGCAGCGTACAGGTTCAAGATACGCAGTATTTT.

This clone was picked up one time. This chain joins TRBV4-1 and TRBJ2-7; maybe TRBD2 (5 bases). With 4 bases removed from V and 2 bases from J, the gap between germline ends came to 15 bases. The CDR3 is 15 residues long. Germline-derived CDR1 and CDR2 are MGHRA and YSYEKL. The CDR3 coding sequence is TGCGCCAGCAGCCGGGAACCCGGAGGTGCCTACGAGCAGTACTTC. As protein: CASSREPGGAYEQYF.

The gene calls are TRBV10-2 and TRBJ2-1, with 9 bases that match TRBD2. This CDR3 is built from 17 residues. CDR1 is WSHSY and CDR2 is SAAADI in the germline V gene. With 2 bases clipped from V and 4 bases from J, the junction kept 9 bases outside the gene matches. CDR3 coding DNA: TGCGCCAGCAGTGAGGATGGAAGCGGGGGGCCTTACAATGAGCAGTTCTTC. This gives the protein CASSEDGSGGPYNEQFF.

The chain employs TRBV11-2 and TRBJ2-4; D possibly corresponds to TRBD2 (7 bases). CDR1 is SGHAT and CDR2 is FQNNGV in the germline V gene. The CDR3 has 15 amino acids. With 3 bases removed from V and 2 bases from J, the gap between germline ends came to 11 bases. Here the CDR3 DNA reads TGTGCCAGCAGCTTCGGGGGGCAGTCCAAAAACATTCAGTACTTC. It is translated as CASSFGGQSKNIQYF.

V usage is TRBV5-1 and J usage is TRBJ1-2; maybe TRBD1 (6 bases). V lost 3 bases and J 4 bases, leaving 16 bases between the germline ends. Germline values: CDR1 SGHRS, CDR2 YFSETQ. The CDR3 consists of 15 residues. The CDR3 DNA follows: TGCGCCAGCAGCTGGGGAGGGGGAGAGCTCTATGGCTACACCTTC. Protein: CASSWGGGELYGYTF.

The chain joins TRBV11-3 to TRBJ1-1; tentatively, D is TRBD1 (5 bases). Germline CDR1 SGHNT, CDR2 YENEEA. The CDR3 spans 13 residues. V was trimmed by 1 base and J by 10 bases, leaving 13 bases between them. The CDR3 protein is CASSLAREERAFF. CDR3 nucleotides: TGTGCCAGCAGCTTAGCCAGGGAGGAGAGAGCTTTCTTT.

The chain links TRBV7-3 to TRBJ2-3; TRBD2 agrees at 10 bases. CDR1 is SGHTA, CDR2 FQGTGA, per germline. With V trimmed by 0 bases and J by 1 base, 1 base remained unmatched. The CDR3 is 16 amino acids. The CDR3 is CASSLTGTSGTDTQYF. The CDR3 nucleotides read TGTGCCAGCAGCTTAACTGGGACTAGCGGCACAGATACGCAGTATTTT.

The chain carries TRBV5-1 and TRBJ1-2; TRBD1 matches at 10 bases. Germline CDR1 SGHRS, CDR2 YFSETQ. The V and J ends lost 4 bases and 4 bases, in that order; junction bases with no gene match: 4. This CDR3 contains 14 residues. The CDR3 sequence is CASSGDRGPYGYTF. The CDR3 DNA reads TGCGCCAGCAGCGGGGACAGGGGCCCCTATGGCTACACCTTC.

In nucleotides, the CDR3 is TGTGCCAGCAGCGATTCGGACAGGCGGGGCACTGAAGCTTTCTTT. It is translated as CASSDSDRRGTEAFF. The chain joins TRBV2 to TRBJ1-1; TRBD1 agrees at 7 bases. The CDR3 is 15 amino acids. V lost 6 bases, J lost 4 bases, and 11 bases stayed unmatched. Germline V CDR1 and CDR2: SNHLY, FYNNEI.